This TCR beta chain was profiled in a study of spatial heterogeneity in lung cancer. As for this clonotype: Its antigen is not known. One end of the junction varies from germline; a read error may be responsible.

General study results and limits: Counts that tracked tumor mutation counts were those of expanded intratumoral alpha and beta TCRs.

CDR1 SGHDT and CDR2 YYEEEE come from the germline V gene. This CDR3 has 14 amino acids. TCRdb reprocessed the 5' RACE reads via MiXCR and lists one record per CDR3 protein. The data contain some 9,000 distinct CDR3 sequences, around an eighth of them singletons. The time point: sample taken at primary tumor resection. The sequences come from lung tumor tissue, collected at surgery. The sequence was collected from a male donor with early-stage non-small cell lung cancer. The gene calls are TRBV5-6 and TRBJ2-7; 10 bases are shared with TRBD1. The CDR3 sequence: CVSSPGTGDLKQYF. Written as DNA, the CDR3 is TGTGTCAGCAGCCCCGGGACAGGGGATTTGAAGCAGTACTTC. The full variable domain, completed using reference TRBV5-6 and TRBJ2-7, is DAGVTQSPTHLIKTRGQQVTLRCSPKSGHDTVSWYQQALGQGPQFIFQYYEEEERQRGNFPDRFSGHQFPNYSSELNVNALLLGDSALYLCVSSPGTGDLKQYFGPGTRLTVT.